The rows below give T cell receptor beta chains drawn from one sample of a study of T cells in severe cutaneous drug reactions. TCRdb re-called the multiplex PCR reads, yielding one record per CDR3 amino acid sequence without DNA. This sample's table reports thousands of distinct CDR3 sequences. Specimen: cells from a skin blister. The receptors shown here come from a human donor with a severe cutaneous adverse drug reaction. CDR3s include the opening cysteine and the closing phenylalanine or tryptophan. A row's size may be missing; if present it is once, few, many or a size class.

clone size	V gene	J gene	CDR3 protein
-	TRBV7-6	TRBJ2-1	CASSLFGENYNEQFF
-	TRBV12-3/TRBV12-4	TRBJ2-5	CASTNLGGFETQYF
medium-sized	TRBV6-5	TRBJ2-7	CASSWDRDEQYF
-	TRBV5-1	TRBJ2-5	CAGRTGGAETQYF
-	TRBV29-1	TRBJ2-1	CSVLVVQDNEQFF
-	TRBV29-1	TRBJ1-4	CSAYLFVGANEKLFF
-	TRBV28	TRBJ1-4	CASRGRTNEKLFF
-	TRBV2	TRBJ2-3	CASSEWRVGTDTQYF
-	TRBV28	TRBJ2-1	CASSFLHYNEQFF
-	TRBV19	TRBJ2-7	CASTPGGQDSYEQYF
medium-sized	TRBV20-1	TRBJ2-7	CSARDSLTYEQYF